A single sample gave rise to the 28 T cell receptor beta chains below, sequenced in a study of blood T cells in healthy people across ages. PCR was performed a second time for roughly 6 to 12 cycles using a sample-barcoded 5' primer and a J-beta primer mix. TCRdb used MiXCR to reprocess the 5' RACE reads, holding one entry per CDR3 protein. The table records fewer than 800,000 distinct CDR3 sequences, around 25% of them present only once. This sample was shared with a second study, whose subject was T cells of mothers and their children.

The sample comprised blood. These receptors all come from a boy aged 10-17 years in good health.

This clonotype was counted a single time. This chain connects TRBV7-2 to TRBJ2-2; unclear D gene. The ends were cut back, 1 base at V and 5 bases at J, with 11 bases in the middle. The germline V gene has CDR1 SGHTA and CDR2 FQGNSA. CDR3 size: 15 residues. The chain's CDR3 is CASSLVGRRTGELFF. As DNA, the CDR3 is TGTGCCAGCAGCTTAGTAGGTCGGAGAACCGGGGAGCTGTTTTTT.

V gene TRBV10-3 combines with J gene TRBJ2-5; the D is unclear. The CDR3 has 15 amino acids. V shed 1 base and J shed 0 bases, with 9 bases lying between them. CDR1 ENHRY and CDR2 SYGVKD come from the germline V gene. CDR3 in amino acids: CAISELWGYQETQYF. CDR3 in DNA: TGTGCCATCAGTGAGTTGTGGGGTTACCAAGAGACCCAGTACTTC.

This clonotype appeared a few times. This rearrangement joins TRBV12-3 or TRBV12-4 to TRBJ2-5; 8 nucleotides match TRBD2. The J call is uncertain, as TRBJ2-1 better fits the DNA end. This CDR3 has 16 amino acids. The CDR3 region has the DNA TGTGCCAGCAGTTTGGGGTCAGCGGGAGTCGGCAATGAGCAGTTCTTC. This sequence encodes CASSLGSAGVGNEQFF.

The V call is TRBV18, the J call TRBJ2-7, with D perhaps matching TRBD2 (6 bases). The CDR3 is made up of 14 amino acids. CDR1 KGHSH and CDR2 LQKENI come from the germline V gene. V dropped 3 bases and J dropped 4 bases, with 13 bases sitting between them. This chain's CDR3 is CASSPAGFEYEQYF. CDR3 DNA: TGTGCCAGCTCACCTGCGGGGTTCGAGTACGAGCAGTACTTC.

The chain combines TRBV10-3 with TRBJ2-7, with 8 bases matching TRBD2. The V gene end was trimmed by 7 bases and the J gene end by 0 bases; junction bases not matched to a gene: 8. Germline V CDR1 and CDR2: ENHRY, SYGVKD. CDR3 length: 15 residues. CDR3 DNA: TGTGCCATCACTGGGAGCGGGGGAAGCTCCTACGAGCAGTACTTC. It codes for CAITGSGGSSYEQYF.

The chain links TRBV5-1 to TRBJ2-7; 8 nucleotides align to TRBD2. Per germline, CDR1 SGHRS and CDR2 YFSETQ. V shed 3 bases, J shed 3 bases, and the junction held 11 bases outside the gene matches. The CDR3 has 16 amino acids. CDR3 loop: CASSYDSGALYYEQYF. The CDR3, as DNA: TGCGCCAGCAGCTACGATAGCGGGGCCCTTTACTACGAGCAGTACTTC.

This clonotype was detected a few times. The rearrangement links TRBV28 to TRBJ2-7, with TRBD2 identical over 7 bases. CDR1 and CDR2 (germline): MDHEN, SYDVKM. This CDR3 is 12 amino acids long. The V segment lost 7 bases and the J segment 7 bases; nucleotides outside the gene matches: 7. The CDR3 region is CASTTGGKEQYF. CDR3 nucleotides: TGTGCCAGCACGACGGGAGGAAAAGAGCAGTACTTC.

This clonotype occurred a few times. This chain joins TRBV20-1 and TRBJ2-5; 10 bases are shared with TRBD2. CDR1 and CDR2 from the germline V gene are DFQATT and SNEGSKA (reference sequence). Unmatched junction bases numbered 8, after V lost 6 bases and J lost 1 base. The CDR3 length is 15 residues. CDR3 sequence: CSAAPSGSSQETQYF. The CDR3 DNA is TGCAGTGCGGCCCCTAGCGGGAGCTCCCAAGAGACCCAGTACTTC.

The sample holds a few counts of this clonotype. The chain uses TRBV7-2 and TRBJ2-6; D may be TRBD2 (5 bases). The CDR3 totals 16 residues. CDR1 and CDR2 from the germline V gene are SGHTA and FQGNSA. V dropped 1 base and J dropped 4 bases, with 11 bases sitting between them. CDR3 residues: CASSLGGISGANVLTF. CDR3 coding DNA: TGTGCCAGCAGCTTAGGAGGGATCTCGGGGGCCAACGTCCTGACTTTC.

Turning to this clonotype: A read error may account for a junction end that differs from germline. The chain recombines TRBV7-3 with TRBJ2-7; D unclear. CDR1 is SGHTA and CDR2 is FQGTGA in the germline V gene. CDR3 size: 13 residues. CDR3 in DNA: TGTGCCAGCGGCTTATGGGCCCGCGGCGAGCAGTACTTC. It translates to CASGLWARGEQYF.

CDR3 residues: CASSLASEGQFF. CDR3 DNA sequence: TGTGCCAGCAGTTTAGCGTCCGAGGGGCAGTTCTTC. J is TRBJ2-5 and V is TRBV12-3 or TRBV12-4, with D maybe TRBD2 (5 bases). The assigned J gene may be wrong: the sequence end matches TRBJ2-1 better. The CDR3 totals 12 residues.

This clonotype was seen a few times. The V call is TRBV6-2 or TRBV6-3, the J call TRBJ2-7; D is possibly TRBD2 (6 bases). The germline gives CDR1 MNHEY, CDR2 SVGEGT. CDR3 length: 17 residues. Trimming shortened V by 6 bases and J by 3 bases, and 24 bases separated the two germline ends. The CDR3 spells CASSHPLGGIGYYEQYF. CDR3 bases: TGTGCCAGCAGCCACCCGTTAGGAGGGATCGGTTACTACGAGCAGTACTTC.

This clonotype occurred a few times. The CDR3 nucleotides read TGTGCCAGCAGCCCAGCTCGGGGTCCCACAGATACGCAGTATTTT. Translating it yields CASSPARGPTDTQYF. V usage is TRBV5-4 and J usage is TRBJ2-3, with a tentative D call TRBD2 (5 bases). Between the trimmed V and J ends, which lost 4 bases and 2 bases, there was a span of 14 bases. The CDR3 runs to 15 residues. Germline CDR1 SGHNT, CDR2 YYREEE (reference sequence). Variable domain in full (rest from reference TRBV5-4 and TRBJ2-3): ETGVTQSPTHLIKTRGQQVTLRCSSQSGHNTVSWYQQALGQGPQFIFQYYREEENGRGNFPPRFSGLQFPNYSSELNVNALELDDSALYLCASSPARGPTDTQYFGPGTRLTVL.

This chain links TRBV9 with TRBJ2-5; 10 nucleotides agree with TRBD2. Judging by the DNA end, TRBJ2-1 fits better; the J call may be wrong. Germline V CDR1 and CDR2: SGDLS, YYNGEE. The CDR3 runs to 16 residues. Here the CDR3 DNA reads TGTGCCAGCAGCGTAGTGGCTAGCGGGAGAGGCAATGAGCAGTTCTTC. Protein: CASSVVASGRGNEQFF.

This chain joins TRBV13 and TRBJ2-5, with D perhaps assigned TRBD1 or TRBD2 (5 bases each). This CDR3 region has 12 residues. Trimming left V 6 bases short and J 9 bases short, with 14 bases between. Per germline, CDR1 PRHDT and CDR2 FYEKMQ (reference sequence). CDR3 residues: CASRRDGASQYF. In DNA form, the CDR3 reads TGTGCCAGCAGACGGGACGGAGCGTCCCAGTACTTC.

About this clonotype itself: At one of its ends the junction is not consistent with the germline gene, which may arise from a read error. This chain uses TRBV12-3 or TRBV12-4 with TRBJ1-1; 8 bases are shared with TRBD1. The CDR3 has 14 amino acids. The CDR3 is CTSSRTGGQTEAFF. The CDR3 coding sequence is TGTACCAGCAGTCGCACAGGGGGTCAAACTGAAGCTTTCTTT.

This clonotype was detected only a few times. V usage is TRBV25-1 and J usage is TRBJ1-2; 8 bases agree with TRBD1. With 3 bases clipped from V and 2 bases from J, the junction kept 8 bases outside the gene matches. Per the germline V gene, CDR1 is MGHDK and CDR2 is SYGVNS. The CDR3 consists of 16 residues. As DNA, the CDR3 is TGTGCCAGCAGTGATGACAGGGGCTTCCAAAACTATGGCTACACCTTC. This gives the protein CASSDDRGFQNYGYTF.

The table lists this clonotype with a count of one. This chain uses TRBV11-3 with TRBJ2-1, with D possibly matching TRBD2 (8 bases). There are 17 residues in the CDR3. Germline V gene data show CDR1 as SGHNT and CDR2 as YENEEA. Trimming took 7 bases from V and 0 from J, leaving 19 bases between them. The CDR3 loop is CASNSKGAGGSYNEQFF. In nucleotides, the CDR3 is TGTGCCAGCAATTCAAAGGGGGCGGGGGGCTCCTACAATGAGCAGTTCTTC.

A word on this clonotype: A junction end diverges from the germline sequence, so it may reflect a read error. The genes are TRBV28 and TRBJ2-7; 7 bases align to TRBD1. The germline V gene encodes CDR1 MDHEN and CDR2 SYDVKM. The CDR3 is 11 residues long. CDR3 protein: CASSFSGQIDF. The CDR3 nucleotides read TGTGCCAGCAGTTTCTCGGGACAGATAGACTTC. Filled out from reference TRBV28 and TRBJ2-7, the complete variable domain reads DVKVTQSSRYLVKRTGEKVFLECVQDMDHENMFWYRQDPGLGLRLIYFSYDVKMKEKGDIPEGYSVSREKKERFSLILESASTNQTSMYLCASSFSGQIDFGPGTRLTVT.

This clonotype was detected a few times. The final CDR3 position lacks the conserved phenylalanine or tryptophan, pointing to a likely read error. J is TRBJ2-7 and V is TRBV2; 10 bases line up with TRBD1. Per germline, CDR1 SNHLY and CDR2 FYNNEI. The junction had 10 bases not matched to a gene; V was cut back by 5 bases and J by 9 bases. The CDR3 loop spans 14 amino acids. DNA for the CDR3: TGTGCCAGCAGTATTTCGGGACAGGGGTACTGGCAGTACCTC. The encoded protein is CASSISGQGYWQYL.

V and J are TRBV19 and TRBJ2-1; D remains ambiguous. Between the trimmed V and J ends, which lost 5 bases and 0 bases, there was a span of 14 bases. Germline assignment: CDR1 LNHDA and CDR2 SQIVND (reference sequence). This CDR3 is 16 amino acids long. CDR3 residues: CASSSEVGVSYNEQFF. The CDR3 DNA reads TGTGCCAGTAGTTCAGAGGTCGGCGTCTCCTACAATGAGCAGTTCTTC. The full variable domain, rest sourced from reference TRBV19 and TRBJ2-1, is DGGITQSPKYLFRKEGQNVTLSCEQNLNHDAMYWYRQDPGQGLRLIYYSQIVNDFQKGDIAEGYSVSREKKESFPLTVTSAQKNPTAFYLCASSSEVGVSYNEQFFGPGTRLTVL.

A few counts support this clonotype. The chain links TRBV2 to TRBJ2-5; D not certain. The J call may be mistaken, given a closer DNA end match to TRBJ2-1. CDR1 SNHLY and CDR2 FYNNEI come from the germline V gene. There are 13 residues in the CDR3. This CDR3 reads CASSGPVSNEQFF. The CDR3 bases are TGTGCCAGCAGTGGTCCTGTCTCCAATGAGCAGTTCTTC.

This chain links TRBV28 with TRBJ2-2; 11 bases match TRBD2. The CDR3 spans 15 residues. Germline lookup yields CDR1 MDHEN and CDR2 SYDVKM. J was trimmed by 5 bases and V by 7 bases; bases with no gene match: 6. CDR3 protein: CASTILAGVTGELFF. The CDR3 bases are TGTGCCAGCACCATACTAGCGGGAGTGACCGGGGAGCTGTTTTTT.

V is TRBV7-8 and J is TRBJ2-3, with D perhaps assigned TRBD1 or TRBD2 (5 bases each). V dropped 5 bases and J dropped 10 bases, with 22 bases sitting between them. CDR3 length equals 15 residues. Germline V gene sequence: CDR1 SGHVS, CDR2 FQNEAQ. The DNA of the CDR3 is TGTGCCAGCAGCCTGGGGGATAAAAGCAGCAAATCGCAGTATTTT. It codes for CASSLGDKSSKSQYF.

In its sample, this clonotype was seen many times. The chain combines TRBV12-3 or TRBV12-4 with TRBJ1-4, with TRBD1 identical over 8 bases. This CDR3 has 14 residues. V lost 5 bases to trimming and J lost 10 bases; unmatched junction nucleotides: 9. In DNA form, the CDR3 reads TGTGCCAGCAGTCCCCTGACAGGGGTAGGAAAACTGTTTTTT. It encodes CASSPLTGVGKLFF.

The V call is TRBV20-1, the J call TRBJ2-4, with TRBD2 matching over 14 bases. Germline values: CDR1 DFQATT, CDR2 SNEGSKA (reference sequence). The CDR3 has 18 residues. The V gene end was trimmed by 6 bases and the J gene end by 1 base; junction bases not matched to a gene: 11. The CDR3 DNA reads TGCAGTGCCAAAGGGACTAGCGGGGGTGCGGGGGCCAAAAACATTCAGTACTTC. This translates into CSAKGTSGGAGAKNIQYF.

This rearrangement joins TRBV20-1 to TRBJ2-5, with D tentatively TRBD2 (5 bases). The closer fit of TRBJ2-7 to the DNA end suggests the J call may be wrong. Looked up from germline, CDR1 is DFQATT and CDR2 is SNEGSKA (reference sequence). There are 14 residues in the CDR3. CDR3 DNA sequence: TGCAGTGCTAGCGACGGGAACAACCCCTACGAGCAGTACTTC. It yields the protein CSASDGNNPYEQYF.

A few counts support this clonotype. At one of its ends the junction is not consistent with the germline gene, which may arise from a read error. This chain uses TRBV20-1 with TRBJ1-5, with D unresolved. This CDR3 has 13 amino acids. Per germline, CDR1 DFQATT and CDR2 SNEGSKA (reference sequence). CDR3 protein: CSAREADNQPQHF. The CDR3 nucleotides read TGCAGTGCCAGAGAGGCCGACAATCAGCCCCAGCATTTT.